These T cell receptor beta chains were read from a single sample in a study of tumor and adjacent non-tumor tissue in lung cancer. TCRdb reprocessed the multiplex PCR reads with MiXCR, giving one entry per CDR3 protein. Of approximately 110,000 distinct CDR3 sequences listed, around 57% are singletons. Input material: distant non-tumor lung tissue. Source of these receptors: a man aged 60-69 years with non-small cell lung cancer. Each CDR3 is given with its conserved first and last residue. The D gene is left open where the match is weak. Some rows mark clone size as missing; the rest say once, few, many or name a class of expanded clone.

TRBV30	TRBJ2-2	TRBD2	many	CAWMRAGGPAGELFF	TGTGCCTGGATGCGGGCGGGAGGGCCGGCCGGGGAGCTGTTTTTT
TRBV4-3	TRBJ2-3	-	many	CASSRQTWVTGTDTQYF	TGCGCCAGCAGCCGCCAGACCTGGGTGACGGGAACAGATACGCAGTATTTT
TRBV6-2/TRBV6-3	TRBJ2-5	-	many	CASMSTDSETQYF	TGTGCCAGCATGTCGACAGACAGTGAGACCCAGTACTTC
TRBV4-3	TRBJ1-5	-	-	CTSSQDWGRWVKPKHF	TGCACCAGCAGCCAAGATTGGGGGAGGTGGGTGAAGCCCAAGCATTTT
TRBV15	TRBJ2-6	-	-	CVTSTANSNSGANVLTF	TGTGTCACCAGCACAGCAAACTCTAACTCTGGGGCCAACGTCCTGACTTTC
TRBV6-1	TRBJ2-7	-	-	CASSERMWLEGYEQYF	TGTGCCAGCAGTGAACGTATGTGGCTGGAGGGATACGAGCAGTACTTC
TRBV19	TRBJ1-6	-	-	CTSSIDFPRDGSPLHF	TGTACCAGTAGTATAGATTTCCCCAGGGACGGATCACCCCTCCACTTT
TRBV4-1	TRBJ2-4	TRBD1	-	CASSQETGGQNIQYF	TGCGCCAGCAGCCAGGAGACAGGGGGCCAAAACATTCAATACTTC
TRBV11-2	TRBJ2-3	-	-	CASSYWTSTTTQYF	TGTGCCAGCAGCTACTGGACCTCTACGACTACGCAGTATTTT
TRBV20-1	TRBJ2-1	-	many	CSAPLFGGSNNEQFF	TGCAGTGCCCCTCTCTTTGGGGGATCCAACAATGAGCAGTTCTTC
TRBV11-2	TRBJ2-7	-	-	CASALAHGCDNEQYF	TGTGCCAGCGCCTTAGCCCACGGGTGCGATAACGAGCAGTACTTC
TRBV6-2/TRBV6-3	TRBJ2-7	TRBD1	-	CAGCWDSSNEQYF	TGTGCCGGCTGTTGGGACAGCTCTAACGAGCAGTACTTC
TRBV2	TRBJ2-3	-	-	CASSLMGLAVLSTGTQYF	TGTGCCAGCAGCTTGATGGGATTAGCGGTTCTAAGCACAGGTACGCAGTATTTT
TRBV16	TRBJ2-7	-	few	CASSQSSDQYEQYF	TGTGCCAGCAGCCAATCGTCGGACCAATACGAGCAGTACTTC
TRBV29-1	TRBJ2-2	-	-	CSARGGTGSNTGDLFF	TGCAGCGCTAGGGGGGGGACAGGATCGAACACCGGGGATCTGTTTTTT
TRBV11-3	TRBJ2-7	TRBD1	-	CASSLDQKTGVEPYF	TGTGCCAGCAGCTTAGATCAGAAGACAGGGGTCGAGCCGTACTTC
TRBV30	TRBJ2-3	-	many	CAWSPGGITDTQYF	TGTGCCTGGAGCCCCGGAGGGATCACAGATACGCAGTATTTT
TRBV11-2	TRBJ2-3	-	-	CASSLVQEYEDTQYF	TGTGCTAGTAGCCTCGTACAGGAGTATGAGGATACGCAGTATTTT
TRBV10-3	TRBJ1-5	TRBD1	-	CAISEMGTGFQSQHF	TGTGCCATCAGTGAGATGGGGACAGGATTCCAGTCCCAGCATTTT
TRBV28	TRBJ2-1	-	many	CASREAWDGELNEQFF	TGTGCCAGCAGGGAAGCATGGGACGGAGAGTTGAATGAGCAGTTCTTC
TRBV11-1	TRBJ1-3	-	few	CASSLSDRLLHSGNTIHF	TGTGCCAGCAGCTTATCCGACAGACTCCTCCACTCTGGAAACACCATACATTTT
TRBV14	TRBJ2-1	-	few	CASSQAPEGSGRGYNEQFF	TGTGCCAGCAGCCAAGCTCCGGAGGGATCTGGCAGGGGGTACAATGAGCAGTTCTTC
TRBV11-2	TRBJ1-5	TRBD1	many	CASSLSAQGGKGNQPQHF	TGTGCCAGCAGCCTGTCCGCCCAGGGGGGTAAGGGCAATCAGCCCCAGCATTTT
TRBV12-3/TRBV12-4	TRBJ2-5	-	once	CASSFCRIEGTQYF	TGTGCCAGCAGTTTCTGTAGGATAGAAGGGACCCAGTACTTC
TRBV2	TRBJ1-2	-	-	CARQGNYGYTF	TGTGCCAGACAGGGAAACTATGGCTACACCTTC
TRBV11-1	TRBJ2-2	-	-	CDVRTTQTGELVF	TGTGACGTTCGGACGACACAAACCGGGGAGCTGGTTTTT
TRBV14	TRBJ2-3	-	many	CASSQLRDTQYF	TGTGCCAGCAGCCAACTGCGGGATACGCAGTATTTT
TRBV6-2/TRBV6-3	TRBJ2-7	-	many	CASSYPFLYEQYF	TGTGCCAGCAGTTACCCTTTCCTCTACGAGCAGTACTTC
TRBV12-3/TRBV12-4	TRBJ2-3	-	once	CANSEIAGYTDTQYF	TGTGCCAACAGTGAGATAGCAGGATACACAGATACGCAGTATTTT
TRBV27	TRBJ2-5	TRBD1	few	CASSLDGTGIPRETQYF	TGTGCCAGCAGTCTAGACGGGACAGGGATACCAAGAGAGACCCAGTACTTC
TRBV24-1	TRBJ2-1	TRBD2	-	CATSDQTSGSDEQFF	TGTGCCACCAGTGATCAGACTAGCGGGAGCGATGAGCAGTTCTTC
TRBV20-1	TRBJ2-1	-	-	CSASGGIGRIDEQFF	TGCAGTGCTAGTGGGGGGATTGGCCGCATTGATGAGCAGTTCTTC
TRBV7-9	TRBJ2-3	-	-	CASSAQCDSTDTQYF	TGTGCCAGCAGCGCTCAGTGTGATAGTACAGATACGCAGTATTTT
TRBV6-5	TRBJ2-5	TRBD2	few	CAGWPAGGPQETQYF	TGTGCCGGCTGGCCAGCGGGAGGCCCCCAAGAGACCCAGTACTTC
TRBV29-1	TRBJ2-1	-	-	CSDESGVTYNEQLF	TGCAGCGATGAAAGCGGAGTGACCTACAATGAGCAGTTGTTC
TRBV12-3/TRBV12-4	TRBJ2-3	-	many	CASMSSGGTDTQYF	TGTGCCAGCATGAGTAGCGGAGGCACAGATACGCAGTATTTT
TRBV6-2/TRBV6-3	TRBJ2-2	-	many	CASSPGESGELFF	TGTGCCAGCAGCCCAGGGGAATCCGGGGAGCTGTTTTTT
TRBV29-1	TRBJ2-5	-	many	CSVGPPGRETQYF	TGCAGCGTGGGGCCCCCGGGGAGAGAGACCCAGTACTTC
TRBV4-1	TRBJ2-1	TRBD2	-	CASGQLRTSGSGNEQFF	TGCGCCAGCGGTCAACTTAGGACTAGCGGGAGCGGGAATGAGCAGTTCTTC